Each of the 9 T cell receptor beta chains below was sequenced from the same sample in a study of blood T cell repertoires in COVID-19. Only in-frame clones appear in the TCRdb table, and some are missing; sequencing was by immunoSEQ multiplex PCR. The table has about 130,000 clones, approximately 80% seen once. Input material: peripheral blood. The receptors here all came from a woman aged 80 or over with acute or convalescent COVID-19.

The chain links TRBV24-1 to TRBJ2-2, with 7 bases fitting TRBD1. V was pared by 4 bases and J by 2 bases, with 6 bases of the junction left unmatched. The germline V gene encodes CDR1 KGHDR and CDR2 SFDVKD. This CDR3 is 16 amino acids long. The CDR3 spells CATSDPRTGNTGELFF. CDR3 DNA: TGTGCCACCAGTGACCCCAGGACAGGAAACACCGGGGAGCTGTTTTTT.

The rearrangement joins TRBV7-8 to TRBJ1-2; TRBD1 might be the D (5 bases). Germline-derived CDR1 and CDR2 are SGHVS and FQNEAQ. The CDR3 contains 15 residues. V was cut by 1 base and J by 1 base, with 10 bases left in between. The CDR3 nucleotides are TGTGCCAGCAGCTTAGGAATGACAGATAACTATGGCTACACCTTC. It codes for CASSLGMTDNYGYTF. Full variable domain (outside the CDR3, taken from reference TRBV7-8 and TRBJ1-2): GAGVSQSPRYKVAKRGQDVALRCDPISGHVSLFWYQQALGQGPEFLTYFQNEAQLDKSGLPSDRFFAERPEGSVSTLKIQRTQQEDSAVYLCASSLGMTDNYGYTFGSGTRLTVV.

With respect to this clone: Other DNA variants within this sample encode the same CDR3. Here the CDR3 reads CASSLAGIEQYF. DNA of the CDR3: TGCGCCAGCAGCTTGGCGGGGATCGAGCAGTACTTC. J is TRBJ2-7 and V is TRBV5-1; D perhaps matches TRBD2 (5 bases). Germline V CDR1 and CDR2: SGHRS, YFSETQ. This CDR3 is 12 amino acids long. The ends were cut back, 0 bases at V and 6 bases at J, with 7 bases in the middle.

This chain uses TRBV4-3 with TRBJ2-1, with D maybe TRBD2 (6 bases). This CDR3 is built from 19 residues. Germline values: CDR1 LGHNA, CDR2 YSLEER. Between the trimmed V and J ends, which lost 1 base and 4 bases, there was a span of 23 bases. DNA for the CDR3: TGCGCCAGCAGCCAAGGGTCTACATTCGGGGGTGGTAGGTACAATGAGCAGTTCTTC. Encoded protein: CASSQGSTFGGGRYNEQFF.

This clone has just one count. The chain combines TRBV6-2 or TRBV6-3 with TRBJ2-6; D is unclear. The V end was cut by 5 bases, the J end by 0 bases, with 14 bases between. The CDR3 sequence is 17 residues long. Germline V CDR1 and CDR2: MNHEY, SVGEGT. CDR3 sequence: CASSLSGFSSGANVLTF. DNA of the CDR3: TGTGCCAGCAGTCTGTCCGGGTTTAGCTCTGGGGCCAACGTCCTGACTTTC.

This chain uses TRBV29-1 with TRBJ2-2; D is possibly TRBD1 (5 bases). In germline, CDR1 is SQVTM, CDR2 ANQGSEA. The germline V and J ends were trimmed by 5 bases and 4 bases, with 11 bases remaining between them. There are 13 residues in the CDR3. CDR3 nucleotides: TGCAGCGTTTCCCAGGGTTTCACCGGGGAGCTGTTTTTT. Protein: CSVSQGFTGELFF.

CDR3 loop: CASSPPSISPSRTGKNTGELFF. DNA of the CDR3: TGTGCCAGCAGCCCACCCTCCATTTCACCCTCCAGGACAGGGAAGAACACCGGGGAGCTGTTTTTT. The rearrangement joins TRBV9 to TRBJ2-2; 8 nucleotides line up with TRBD1. The CDR3 is made up of 22 amino acids. Germline-derived CDR1 and CDR2 are SGDLS and YYNGEE. The ends lost 4 bases at V and 1 base at J; junction bases unmatched: 24. The variable domain in full, completed from reference TRBV9 and TRBJ2-2, reads DSGVTQTPKHLITATGQRVTLRCSPRSGDLSVYWYQQSLDQGLQFLIQYYNGEERAKGNILERFSAQQFPDLHSELNLSSLELGDSALYFCASSPPSISPSRTGKNTGELFFGEGSRLTVL.

The table lists this clone with many counts. The chain combines TRBV5-6 with TRBJ2-7; 8 bases are shared with TRBD1. The CDR3 covers 16 residues. V trimming: 6 bases; J trimming: 3 bases; junction bases outside the gene matches: 14. The V gene's germline CDR1 is SGHDT and CDR2 YYEEEE. The CDR3 region is CASTKTGDHFLYEQYF. The DNA of the CDR3 is TGTGCCAGCACCAAGACAGGGGACCACTTTCTCTACGAGCAGTACTTC. The full variable domain, rest sourced from reference TRBV5-6 and TRBJ2-7, is DAGVTQSPTHLIKTRGQQVTLRCSPKSGHDTVSWYQQALGQGPQFIFQYYEEEERQRGNFPDRFSGHQFPNYSSELNVNALLLGDSALYLCASTKTGDHFLYEQYFGPGTRLTVT.

This chain joins TRBV3-1 (or the pseudogene TRBV3-2) and TRBJ1-2; D is possibly TRBD1 (5 bases). Germline CDR1 LGHDT, CDR2 YNNKEL (reference sequence). V lost 0 bases and J 6 bases, leaving 17 bases between the germline ends. The CDR3 contains 16 residues. The CDR3 protein is CASSQDRGDMGHGYTF. The CDR3 DNA reads TGTGCCAGCAGCCAAGATCGGGGGGATATGGGTCATGGCTACACCTTC.